The TCR beta chain under discussion was sequenced for a study of identical twins (dated by TCRdb to the mid-2010s). About the investigation overall: TCR alpha and beta repertoires from monozygotic twins, unrelated adults of various ages and cord blood were deep-sequenced to test whether fetal clonotypes persist. To rule out contamination, the twin experiments were replicated at different times with different library preparation protocols. General conclusions and limits of the study: In beta out-of-frame sequences, excess twin sharing was weaker, because having fewer shared sequences lowered the signal-to-noise ratio. Invariant T cells such as MAIT and iNKT could partly confound zero-insertion analyses, although diverse VJ usage argued against such confounding for most clonotypes. Fewer insertions were carried by abundant cord blood beta clonotypes, a similar but weaker trend appeared in young adult naive repertoires, and no such trend appeared in memory repertoires. Out-of-frame TCR alpha sharing in monozygotic twins was systematically underestimated by recombination models, whereas sharing between unrelated individuals was in agreement with the recombination models. Because the same donors could not be followed over many years, conclusions were based on cross-sectional statistical analysis. Compared with coincidental sharing between unrelated individuals, an excess of low generation-probability sequences was observed among out-of-frame TCR alpha sequences shared between twins.

Library method: 5' RACE. Data came from an Illumina HiSeq 2000. A universal primer binding site was added through template switching, and the final cDNA carried a unique molecular identifier so that TCR cDNA molecules could be counted accurately. Specific primers in the conserved constant-segment region were used to synthesize first-strand cDNA for TCR alpha and beta chains. To control for contamination, every cDNA library was double barcoded, receiving both a SMART-Mk sample barcode and Illumina barcodes. TruSeq adapter sequences along with Illumina sample barcodes were introduced in two successive PCR steps. The TCR alpha and beta cDNA libraries were sequenced on the Illumina HiSeq platform using custom primers. Per the authors' processing: Unique molecular identifiers were extracted from raw reads with MiGEC, and CDR3 positions were determined with MiXCR. For each individual, recombination models were inferred using an EM algorithm with the repgenHMM and IGoR tools. The tcR package in R was used for shared clonotype analysis, with sharing normalized by the product of cloneset sizes. To study raw recombination without the effects of thymic and clonal selection, out-of-frame nonproductive sequences were analyzed. TCRdb reran the public reads through fastp at Q25 and MiXCR, keeping productive beta chains. Rows merge per CDR3 protein into single entries with the most common DNA and genes. In this record, the V and J calls reflect TCRdb's handling and not the investigators' own analysis. The sample table shows approximately 600,000 distinct CDR3 sequences, and nearly 10% are seen once. The ten largest clones represent 3% of the sample.

From the cysteine through the phenylalanine, the CDR3 covers 18 amino acids. Only the CDR3 DNA is retained, 54 bases long and in frame from the first base. As to this clonotype: No cognate antigen has been identified for it. One junction end disagrees with the germline gene, perhaps due to a read error.

Every donor in the study was a healthy Caucasian. The twin cohort consisted of three pairs of female monozygotic twins, all aged roughly 18 to 30 years. Peripheral blood mononuclear cells were the source from which RNA for the TCR libraries was isolated. This sample was shared with a second study, whose subject was yellow fever vaccine responses in identical twins. Taken from the second paper: The authors reported that the T cell response to vaccination in identical twins appeared partly convergent and partly personalized. Focusing on identical twins, the study followed the T cell clones that responded to the vaccine, and did so with precision.

The sequence links TRBV12-3 or TRBV12-4 to TRBJ2-2; the D segment is perhaps TRBD1 or TRBD2, each sharing 6 matched bases. The sequence was obtained from a young woman in good health. The sequenced sample consisted of PBMCs. The CDR3 amino acid sequence is: CACSLGGRARGNTGELFF. The DNA sequence is TGTGCCTGCAGTTTAGGGGGGCGGGCGCGGGGCAACACCGGGGAGCTGTTTTTT.